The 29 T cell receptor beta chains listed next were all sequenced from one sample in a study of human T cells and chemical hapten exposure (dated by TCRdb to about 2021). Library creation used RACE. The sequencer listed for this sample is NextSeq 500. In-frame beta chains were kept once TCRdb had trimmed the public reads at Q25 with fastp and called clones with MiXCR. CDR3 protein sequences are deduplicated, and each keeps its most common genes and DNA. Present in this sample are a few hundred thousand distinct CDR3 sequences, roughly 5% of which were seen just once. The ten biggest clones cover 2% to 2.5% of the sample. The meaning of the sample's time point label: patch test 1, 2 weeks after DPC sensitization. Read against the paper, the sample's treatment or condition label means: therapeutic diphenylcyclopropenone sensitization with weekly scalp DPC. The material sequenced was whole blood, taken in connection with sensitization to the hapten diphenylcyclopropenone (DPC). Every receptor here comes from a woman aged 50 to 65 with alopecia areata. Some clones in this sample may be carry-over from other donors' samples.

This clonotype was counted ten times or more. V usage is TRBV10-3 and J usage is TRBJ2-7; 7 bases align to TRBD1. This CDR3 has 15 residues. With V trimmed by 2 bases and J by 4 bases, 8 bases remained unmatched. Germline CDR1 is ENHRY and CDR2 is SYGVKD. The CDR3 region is CAISEGQATFYEQYF. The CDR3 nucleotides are TGTGCCATCAGTGAGGGACAGGCGACCTTTTACGAGCAGTACTTC.

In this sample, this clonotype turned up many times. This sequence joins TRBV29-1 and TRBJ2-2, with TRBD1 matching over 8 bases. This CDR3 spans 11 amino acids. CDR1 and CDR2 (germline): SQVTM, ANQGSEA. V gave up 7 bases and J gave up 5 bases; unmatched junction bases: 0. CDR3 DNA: TGCAGCGGGACAGGGACCGGGGAGCTGTTTTTT. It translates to CSGTGTGELFF.

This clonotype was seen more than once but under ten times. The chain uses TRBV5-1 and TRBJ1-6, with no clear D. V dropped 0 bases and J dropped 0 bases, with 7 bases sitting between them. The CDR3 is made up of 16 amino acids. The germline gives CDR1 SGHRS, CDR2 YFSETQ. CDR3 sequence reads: CASSLVRSSYNSPLHF. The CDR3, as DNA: TGCGCCAGCAGCTTGGTGAGGAGCTCCTATAATTCACCCCTCCACTTT. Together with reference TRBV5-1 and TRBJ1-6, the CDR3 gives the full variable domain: KAGVTQTPRYLIKTRGQQVTLSCSPISGHRSVSWYQQTPGQGLQFLFEYFSETQRNKGNFPGRFSGRQFSNSRSEMNVSTLELGDSALYLCASSLVRSSYNSPLHFGNGTRLTVT.

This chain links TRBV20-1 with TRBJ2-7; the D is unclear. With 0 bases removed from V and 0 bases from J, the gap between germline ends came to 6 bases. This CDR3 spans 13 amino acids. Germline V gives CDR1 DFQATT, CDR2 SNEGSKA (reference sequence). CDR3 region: CSARDASSYEQYF. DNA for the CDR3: TGCAGTGCTAGAGATGCGAGCTCCTACGAGCAGTACTTC.

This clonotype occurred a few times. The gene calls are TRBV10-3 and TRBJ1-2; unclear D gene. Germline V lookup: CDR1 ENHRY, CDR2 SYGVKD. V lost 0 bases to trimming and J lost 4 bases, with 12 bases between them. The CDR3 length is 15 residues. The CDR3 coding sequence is TGTGCCATCAGTGAGTCGAATAGGGAAGTCTATGGCTACACCTTC. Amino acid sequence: CAISESNREVYGYTF.

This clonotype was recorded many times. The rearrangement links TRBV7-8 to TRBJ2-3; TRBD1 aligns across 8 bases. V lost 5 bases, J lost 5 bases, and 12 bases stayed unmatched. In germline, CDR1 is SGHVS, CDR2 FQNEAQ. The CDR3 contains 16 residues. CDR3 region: CASSPRSGGAGDTQYF. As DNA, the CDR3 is TGTGCCAGCAGCCCCCGGTCAGGGGGCGCGGGAGATACGCAGTATTTT. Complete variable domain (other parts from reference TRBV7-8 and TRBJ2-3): GAGVSQSPRYKVAKRGQDVALRCDPISGHVSLFWYQQALGQGPEFLTYFQNEAQLDKSGLPSDRFFAERPEGSVSTLKIQRTQQEDSAVYLCASSPRSGGAGDTQYFGPGTRLTVL.

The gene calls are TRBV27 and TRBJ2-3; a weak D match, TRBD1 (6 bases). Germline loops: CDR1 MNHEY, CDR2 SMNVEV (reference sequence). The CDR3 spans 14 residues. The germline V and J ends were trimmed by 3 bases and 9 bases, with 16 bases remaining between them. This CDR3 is CASSFGIQGRTQYF. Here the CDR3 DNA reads TGTGCCAGCAGTTTCGGTATACAGGGTAGAACGCAGTATTTT.

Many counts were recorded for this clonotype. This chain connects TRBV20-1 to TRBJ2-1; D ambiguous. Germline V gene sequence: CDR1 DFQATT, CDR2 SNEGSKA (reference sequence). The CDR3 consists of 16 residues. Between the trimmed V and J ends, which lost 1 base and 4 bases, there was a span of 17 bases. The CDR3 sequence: CSARGAQIRLYNEQFF. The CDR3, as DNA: TGCAGTGCTAGAGGGGCACAGATAAGATTATACAATGAGCAGTTCTTC.

CDR3 protein: CASRTRTGGNQPQHF. CDR3 DNA: TGTGCCAGCAGGACAAGGACAGGGGGGAATCAGCCCCAGCATTTT. The chain joins TRBV2 to TRBJ1-5; 10 positions match TRBD1. The length of the CDR3 is 15 residues. Germline CDR1 reads SNHLY; CDR2 reads FYNNEI. The ends lost 6 bases at V and 4 bases at J; junction bases unmatched: 6.

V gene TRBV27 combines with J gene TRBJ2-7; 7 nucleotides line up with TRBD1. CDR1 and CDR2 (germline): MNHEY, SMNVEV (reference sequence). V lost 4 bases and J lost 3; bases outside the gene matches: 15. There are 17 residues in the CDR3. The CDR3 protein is CASSSLGTAIDLYEQYF. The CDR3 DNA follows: TGTGCCAGCAGTTCCCTGGGGACAGCGATTGATCTCTACGAGCAGTACTTC.

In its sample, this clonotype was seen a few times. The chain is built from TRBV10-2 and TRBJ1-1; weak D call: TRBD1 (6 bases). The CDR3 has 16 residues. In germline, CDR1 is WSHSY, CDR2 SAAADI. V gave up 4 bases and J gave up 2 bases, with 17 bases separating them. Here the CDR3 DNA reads TGCGCCAGCAGTGTCGGGAAGAGGGGGGTTAACACTGAAGCTTTCTTT. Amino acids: CASSVGKRGVNTEAFF.

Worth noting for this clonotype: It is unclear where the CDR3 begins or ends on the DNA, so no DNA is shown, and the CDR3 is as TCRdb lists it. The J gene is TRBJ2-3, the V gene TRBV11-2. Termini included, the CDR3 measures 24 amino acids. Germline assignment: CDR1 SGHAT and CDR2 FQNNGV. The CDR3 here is CASSLEVASSTDTQYFLRTDTQYF.

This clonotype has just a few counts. CDR3 bases: TGTGCCAGCAGCCCTACAGGGGGCCCCATGAACACTGAAGCTTTCTTT. Protein product: CASSPTGGPMNTEAFF. The J gene is TRBJ1-1, the V gene TRBV3-1; 9 bases agree with TRBD1. The germline V gene has CDR1 LGHDT and CDR2 YNNKEL (reference sequence). This CDR3 spans 16 amino acids. V dropped 4 bases and J dropped 0; count of bases not matched to a gene: 6.

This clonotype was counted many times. The CDR3 DNA reads as TGCGCCAGCAGCCAAGACGGGGGGGATTACAATGAGCAGTTCTTC. Translating it yields CASSQDGGDYNEQFF. The chain carries TRBV4-3 and TRBJ2-1; 8 bases agree with TRBD2. This CDR3 region has 15 residues. Germline V lookup: CDR1 LGHNA, CDR2 YSLEER. V shed 0 bases, J shed 4 bases, and the junction held 2 bases outside the gene matches.

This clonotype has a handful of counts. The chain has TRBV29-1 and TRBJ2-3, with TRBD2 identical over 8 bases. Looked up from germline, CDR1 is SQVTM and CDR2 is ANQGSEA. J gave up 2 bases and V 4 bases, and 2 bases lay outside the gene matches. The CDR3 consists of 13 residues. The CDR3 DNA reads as TGCAGCGTTGGCGGGGGGCTCACAGATACGCAGTATTTT. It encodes CSVGGGLTDTQYF.

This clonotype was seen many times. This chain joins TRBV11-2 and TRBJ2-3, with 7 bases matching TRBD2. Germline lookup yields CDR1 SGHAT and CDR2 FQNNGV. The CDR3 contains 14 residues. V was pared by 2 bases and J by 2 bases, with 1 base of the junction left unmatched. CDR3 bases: TGTGCCAGCAGCTTAAGCGGGATCACAGATACGCAGTATTTT. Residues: CASSLSGITDTQYF.

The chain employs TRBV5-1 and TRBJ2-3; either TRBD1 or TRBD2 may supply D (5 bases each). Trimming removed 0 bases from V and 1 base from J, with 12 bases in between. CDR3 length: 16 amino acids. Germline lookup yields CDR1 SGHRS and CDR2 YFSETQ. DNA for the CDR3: TGCGCCAGCAGCTTGGAATTGGGGGAACGCACAGATACGCAGTATTTT. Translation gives CASSLELGERTDTQYF.

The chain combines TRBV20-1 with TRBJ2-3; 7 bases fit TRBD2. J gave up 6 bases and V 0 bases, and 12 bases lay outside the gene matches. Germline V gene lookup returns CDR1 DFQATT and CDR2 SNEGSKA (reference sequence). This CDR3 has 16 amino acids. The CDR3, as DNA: TGCAGTGCTAGAGATAGGAGGGAGGGCCCCACGGATACGCAGTATTTT. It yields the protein CSARDRREGPTDTQYF.

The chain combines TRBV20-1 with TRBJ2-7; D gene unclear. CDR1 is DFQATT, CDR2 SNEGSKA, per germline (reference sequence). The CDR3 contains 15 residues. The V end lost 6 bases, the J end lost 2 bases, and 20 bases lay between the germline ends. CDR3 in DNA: TGCAGTGCCGAGGCGCGACTCACAACCCCCTACGAGCAGTACTTC. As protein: CSAEARLTTPYEQYF.

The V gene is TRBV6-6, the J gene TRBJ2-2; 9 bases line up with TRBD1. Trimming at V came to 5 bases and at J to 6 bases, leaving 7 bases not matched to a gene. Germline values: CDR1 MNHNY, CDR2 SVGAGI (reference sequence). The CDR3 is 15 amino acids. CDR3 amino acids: CASSGRDRVPGELFF. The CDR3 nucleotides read TGTGCCAGCAGTGGCCGGGACAGGGTACCCGGGGAGCTGTTTTTT.

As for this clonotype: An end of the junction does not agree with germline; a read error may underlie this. This CDR3 is CTSSYSTGLTSPDTQYF. For the CDR3, the DNA is TGTACCAGCAGTTACTCCACGGGACTTACTTCTCCAGATACGCAGTATTTT. The rearrangement links TRBV6-6 to TRBJ2-3, with a weak D call TRBD2 (6 bases). The germline gives CDR1 MNHNY, CDR2 SVGAGI (reference sequence). The CDR3 is made up of 17 amino acids.

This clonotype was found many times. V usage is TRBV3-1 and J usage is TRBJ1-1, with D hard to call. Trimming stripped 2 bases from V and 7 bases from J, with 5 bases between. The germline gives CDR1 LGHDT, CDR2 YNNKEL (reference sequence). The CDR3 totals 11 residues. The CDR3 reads CASSQTGEAFF. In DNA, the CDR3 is TGTGCCAGCAGCCAAACGGGTGAAGCTTTCTTT. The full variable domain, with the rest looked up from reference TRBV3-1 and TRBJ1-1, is DTAVSQTPKYLVTQMGNDKSIKCEQNLGHDTMYWYKQDSKKFLKIMFSYNNKELIINETVPNRFSPKSPDKAHLNLHINSLELGDSAVYFCASSQTGEAFFGQGTRLTVV.

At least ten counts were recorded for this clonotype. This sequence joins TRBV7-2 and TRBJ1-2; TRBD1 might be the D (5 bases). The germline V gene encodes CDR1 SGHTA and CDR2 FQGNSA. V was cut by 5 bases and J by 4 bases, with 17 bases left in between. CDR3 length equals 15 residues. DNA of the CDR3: TGTGCCAGCAGCCGAATGCGGGACGCAAGCTATGGCTACACCTTC. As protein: CASSRMRDASYGYTF.

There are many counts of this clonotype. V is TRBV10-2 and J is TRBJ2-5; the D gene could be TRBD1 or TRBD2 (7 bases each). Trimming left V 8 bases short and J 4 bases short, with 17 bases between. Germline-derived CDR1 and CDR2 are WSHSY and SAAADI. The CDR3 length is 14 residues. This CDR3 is CASGAGQLTETQYF. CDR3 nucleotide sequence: TGCGCCAGCGGAGCGGGACAGCTTACAGAGACCCAGTACTTC.

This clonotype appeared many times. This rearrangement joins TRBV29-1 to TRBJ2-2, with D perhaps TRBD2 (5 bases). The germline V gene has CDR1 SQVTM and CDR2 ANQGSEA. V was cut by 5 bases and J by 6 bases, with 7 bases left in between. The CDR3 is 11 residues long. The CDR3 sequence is CSVPEAGELFF. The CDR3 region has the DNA TGCAGCGTTCCGGAGGCCGGGGAGCTGTTTTTT.

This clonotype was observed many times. The CDR3 DNA is TGTGCCAGCAGCTTAAAAGCGGCAACCGGTACGCAGTATTTT. This encodes CASSLKAATGTQYF. The chain has TRBV7-8 and TRBJ2-3, with D possibly being TRBD2 (5 bases). The length of the CDR3 is 14 residues. V was pared by 2 bases and J by 8 bases, with 14 bases between. Germline CDR1 is SGHVS and CDR2 is FQNEAQ.

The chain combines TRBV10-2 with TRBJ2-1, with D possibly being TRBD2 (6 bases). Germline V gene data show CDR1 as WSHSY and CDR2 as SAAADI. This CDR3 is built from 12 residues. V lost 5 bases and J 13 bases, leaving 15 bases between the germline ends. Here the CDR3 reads CASSPTHGGQFF. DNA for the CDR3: TGCGCCAGCAGTCCGACCCACGGGGGACAGTTCTTC.

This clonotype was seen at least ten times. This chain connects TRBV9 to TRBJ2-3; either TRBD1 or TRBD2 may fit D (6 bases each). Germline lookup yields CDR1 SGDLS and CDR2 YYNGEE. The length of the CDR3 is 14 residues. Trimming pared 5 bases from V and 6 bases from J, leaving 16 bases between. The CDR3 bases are TGTGCCAGCAGTAAGGGGGGAAGTTTGGATACGCAGTATTTT. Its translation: CASSKGGSLDTQYF.

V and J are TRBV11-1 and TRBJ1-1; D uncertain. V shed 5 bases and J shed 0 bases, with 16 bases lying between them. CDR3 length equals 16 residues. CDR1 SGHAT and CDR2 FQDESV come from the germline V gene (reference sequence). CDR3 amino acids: CASSPVSPGVNTEAFF. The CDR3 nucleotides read TGTGCCAGCAGCCCCGTCTCCCCCGGGGTGAACACTGAAGCTTTCTTT.